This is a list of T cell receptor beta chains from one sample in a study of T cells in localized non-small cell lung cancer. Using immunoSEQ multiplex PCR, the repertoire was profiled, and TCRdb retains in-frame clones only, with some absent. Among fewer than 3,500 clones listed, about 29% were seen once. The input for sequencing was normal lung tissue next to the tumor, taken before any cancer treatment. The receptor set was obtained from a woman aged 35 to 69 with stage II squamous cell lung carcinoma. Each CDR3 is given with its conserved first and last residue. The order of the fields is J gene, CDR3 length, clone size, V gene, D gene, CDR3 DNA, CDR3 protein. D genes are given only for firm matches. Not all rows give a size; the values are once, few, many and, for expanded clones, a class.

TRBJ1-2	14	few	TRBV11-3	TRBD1	TGTGCCAGCAGCCGGACAGGGGGTAACTATGGCTACACCTTC	CASSRTGGNYGYTF
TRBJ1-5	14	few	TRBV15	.	TGTGCCACCAGCAGAGGAGGGAGTCCTCAGCCCCAGCATTTT	CATSRGGSPQPQHF
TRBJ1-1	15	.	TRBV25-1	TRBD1	TGTGCCAGCAGTGAATTAATGGGACAGGGAACCCGAGCTTTCTTT	CASSELMGQGTRAFF
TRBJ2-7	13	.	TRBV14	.	TGTGCCAGCAGCCTCTACGAGTCGCCCGAGCAGTACTTC	CASSLYESPEQYF
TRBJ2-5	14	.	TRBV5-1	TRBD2	TGCGCCAGCGGCGGGACTAGCGCGGAGGGGACCCAGTACTTC	CASGGTSAEGTQYF
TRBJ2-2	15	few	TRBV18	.	TGTGCCAGCTCACACGGCGCGGCGAACACCGGGGAGCTGTTTTTT	CASSHGAANTGELFF
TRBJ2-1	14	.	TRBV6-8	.	TGTGCCAGCAGTTACGCTGGAGCCTACAATGAGCAGTTCTTC	CASSYAGAYNEQFF
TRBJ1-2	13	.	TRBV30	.	TGTGCCTGGTCATTCTCCGGGGCGGTAGGCTACACCTTC	CAWSFSGAVGYTF
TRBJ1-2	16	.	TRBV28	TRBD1	TGTGCCAGCAGGCCGGGACAGGCCACAGCTAACTATGGCTACACCTTC	CASRPGQATANYGYTF
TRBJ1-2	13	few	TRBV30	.	TGTGCCTGGACCAATCGGGACGGCTATTGCTACACCTTC	CAWTNRDGYCYTF
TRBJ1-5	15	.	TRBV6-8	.	TGTGCCAGCAGTGTCGGGGGGCTAAGCAATCAGCCCCAGCATTTT	CASSVGGLSNQPQHF
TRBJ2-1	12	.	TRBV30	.	TGTGCCTGGAGTAAACAGGGCAATGAGCAGTTCTTC	CAWSKQGNEQFF
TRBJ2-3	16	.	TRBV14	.	TGTGCCAGCAGCCCACATGGCGAGCGCCCCACAGATACGCAGTATTTT	CASSPHGERPTDTQYF
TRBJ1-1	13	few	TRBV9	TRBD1	TGTGCCAGCAGCGTAGAGGGGGCAGGAGAAGCTTTCTTT	CASSVEGAGEAFF
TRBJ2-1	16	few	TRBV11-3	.	TGTGCCAGCAGCCGCACGCGAGACACGGGACACAATGAGCAGTTCTTC	CASSRTRDTGHNEQFF
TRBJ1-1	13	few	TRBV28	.	TGTGCCAGCACCCCAATGGGTAACACTGAAGCTTTCTTT	CASTPMGNTEAFF
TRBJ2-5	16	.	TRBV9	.	TGTGCCAGCAGCGTAGAGGTTTCGGGGCCCAAAGAGACCCAGTACTTC	CASSVEVSGPKETQYF
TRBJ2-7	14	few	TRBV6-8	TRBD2	TGTGCCAGCACCCCTAGCGGGAGGGGAAACGAGCAGTACTTC	CASTPSGRGNEQYF
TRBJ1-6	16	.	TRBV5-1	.	TGCGCCAGCAGCCCCGAGGGGAGCTCCTATAATTCACCCCTCCACTTT	CASSPEGSSYNSPLHF
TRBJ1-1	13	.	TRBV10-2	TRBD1	TGCGCCAGCAGTGCGGGACAGTCCTTCGGAGCTTTCTTT	CASSAGQSFGAFF
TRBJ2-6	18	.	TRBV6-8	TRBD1	TGTGCCATCAGTGTAGGACAGGGGGTGTACTCTGGGGCCAACGTCCTGACTTTC	CAISVGQGVYSGANVLTF
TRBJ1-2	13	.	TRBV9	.	TGTGCCAGCAGCGCAGGCGTTAACTATGGCTACACCTTC	CASSAGVNYGYTF
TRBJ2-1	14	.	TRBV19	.	TGTGCCAGTAGTAGGGGTGCGGGGTACAATGAGCAGTTCTTC	CASSRGAGYNEQFF
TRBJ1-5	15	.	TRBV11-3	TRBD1	TGTGCCAGCAGCTGGGGAGGGACAGGCTATCAGCCCCAGCATTTT	CASSWGGTGYQPQHF
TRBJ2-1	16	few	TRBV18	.	TGTGCCAGCTCCCCAAACAGGGCTAGCTCCTACAATGAGCAGTTCTTC	CASSPNRASSYNEQFF
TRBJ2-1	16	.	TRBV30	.	TGTGCCTGGAGTTTAGGCGGGGCCAGCTCCTACAATGAGCAGTTCTTC	CAWSLGGASSYNEQFF
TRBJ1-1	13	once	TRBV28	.	TGTGCCAGCAGTTTAGGGGTGAACACTGAAGCTTTCTTT	CASSLGVNTEAFF
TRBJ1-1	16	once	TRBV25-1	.	TGTGCCAGCAGTGAATTAGGGTCGGTCGGGAGCACTGAAGCTTTCTTT	CASSELGSVGSTEAFF
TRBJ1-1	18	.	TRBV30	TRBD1	TGTGCCTGGATCAGGCAGGGGGCTGCGGATCCATTGGACACTGAAGCTTTCTTT	CAWIRQGAADPLDTEAFF
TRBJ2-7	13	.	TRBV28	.	TGTGCCAGCAGTTTAGATAGCTCCTACGAGCAGTACTTC	CASSLDSSYEQYF
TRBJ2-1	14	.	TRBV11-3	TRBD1	TGTGCCAGCAGCTTTGAACAGGGGATCAGTGAGCAGTTCTTC	CASSFEQGISEQFF
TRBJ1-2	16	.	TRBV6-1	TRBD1	TGTGCCAGCAGTGAAGAAGAAGGCAGGGGGAACTATGGCTACACCTTC	CASSEEEGRGNYGYTF
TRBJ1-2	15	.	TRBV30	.	TGTGCCTGGAGTGTGGGAGGCGCCGGGAACTATGGCTACACCTTC	CAWSVGGAGNYGYTF
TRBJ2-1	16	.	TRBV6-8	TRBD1	TGTGCCAGCAGTTACTCGAACAGGGGGCCCTACAATGAGCAGTTCTTC	CASSYSNRGPYNEQFF
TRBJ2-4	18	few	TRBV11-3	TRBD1	TGTGCCAGCAGTCCCTCGACAGGGGGATTAAGGGCCAAAAACATTCAGTACTTC	CASSPSTGGLRAKNIQYF
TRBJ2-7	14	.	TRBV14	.	TGTGCCAGCAGCCACGCCCCAGGGTCCTACGAGCAGTACTTC	CASSHAPGSYEQYF
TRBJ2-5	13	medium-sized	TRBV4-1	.	TGCGCCAGCAGCCCCCCGGGGAGAGAGACCCAGTACTTC	CASSPPGRETQYF
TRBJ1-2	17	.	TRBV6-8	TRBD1	TGTGCCAGCAGTGAGACGGACAGGGCTCTAGCTAACTATGGCTACACCTTC	CASSETDRALANYGYTF
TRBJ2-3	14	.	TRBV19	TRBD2	TGTGCCAGCAAGCTAGCGGGAGTCACAGATACGCAGTATTTT	CASKLAGVTDTQYF
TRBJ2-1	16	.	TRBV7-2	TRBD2	TGTGCCAGCAGCTCCGGGACTAGCGGGAGCATAAGTGAGCAGTTCTTC	CASSSGTSGSISEQFF
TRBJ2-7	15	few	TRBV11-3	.	TGTGCCAGCAGCTTACTCGACAGTGTCGCCTACGAGCAGTACTTC	CASSLLDSVAYEQYF
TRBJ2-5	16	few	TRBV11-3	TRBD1	TGTGCCAGCAGCTTAGGGGACAGGGAACGCCGTGAGACCCAGTACTTC	CASSLGDRERRETQYF
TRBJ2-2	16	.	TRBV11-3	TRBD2	TGTGCCAGCAGCTATAGTGGACTAGCGGGAGCCGGGGAGCTGTTTTTT	CASSYSGLAGAGELFF
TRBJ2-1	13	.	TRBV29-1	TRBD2	TGCAGCGTTGAACGGGAGGTCGACAATGAGCAGTTCTTC	CSVEREVDNEQFF
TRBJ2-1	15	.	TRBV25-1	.	TGTGCCAGCAGTGGTGATGGGAGACCCTTGAATGAGCAGTTCTTC	CASSGDGRPLNEQFF
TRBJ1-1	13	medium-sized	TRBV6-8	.	TGTGCCAGTTACGAGCGTAAGAACACTGAAGCTTTCTTT	CASYERKNTEAFF
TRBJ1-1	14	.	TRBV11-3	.	TGTGCCAGCAGCTTAGTAGCAGGACGGACTGAAGCTTTCTTT	CASSLVAGRTEAFF
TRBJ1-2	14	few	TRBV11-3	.	TGTGCCAGCAGCTTACAGGGAGGATCATATGGCTACACCTTC	CASSLQGGSYGYTF